This T cell receptor beta chain was sequenced during a study of blood T cell repertoires in COVID-19. The wider study: Sites across the United States, Italy and Spain contributed samples from acute and convalescent COVID-19.

Generated by immunoSEQ multiplex PCR, the TCRdb table keeps only in-frame clones and is missing some. The sample comprises around 460,000 clones, roughly 90% of which are singletons, and 0.8% to 1% rests with the top ten. Deletions cut 2 bases from V and 3 bases from J, with 17 bases between. Per germline, CDR1 SEHNR and CDR2 FQNEAQ (reference sequence). This CDR3 spans 18 amino acids. The Seattle patients joined while their infection was active and were tracked longitudinally afterward. The genes are TRBV7-9 and TRBJ2-6, with D possibly TRBD1 on 5 matching bases. This receptor was identified in a man in his late teens or twenties with COVID-19, enrolled during active disease. Sequencing was done on a sample of peripheral blood. This CDR3 is CASSLSAGRYHGANVLTF. CDR3 DNA sequence: TGTGCCAGCAGCTTATCGGCAGGGCGGTATCATGGGGCCAACGTCCTGACTTTC.